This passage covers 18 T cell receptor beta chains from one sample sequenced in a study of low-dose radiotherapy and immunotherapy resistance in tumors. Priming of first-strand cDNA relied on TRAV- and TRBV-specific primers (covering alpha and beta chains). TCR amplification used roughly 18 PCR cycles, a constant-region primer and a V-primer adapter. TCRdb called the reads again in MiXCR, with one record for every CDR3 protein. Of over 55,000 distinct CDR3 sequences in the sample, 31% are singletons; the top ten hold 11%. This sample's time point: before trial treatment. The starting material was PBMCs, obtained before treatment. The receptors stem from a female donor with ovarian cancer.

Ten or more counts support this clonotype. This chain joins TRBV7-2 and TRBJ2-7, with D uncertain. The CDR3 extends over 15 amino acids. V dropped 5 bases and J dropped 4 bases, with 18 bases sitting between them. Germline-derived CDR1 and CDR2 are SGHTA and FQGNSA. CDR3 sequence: CASSRPLGGRYEQYF. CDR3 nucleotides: TGTGCCAGCAGCCGACCACTCGGCGGACGATACGAGCAGTACTTC.

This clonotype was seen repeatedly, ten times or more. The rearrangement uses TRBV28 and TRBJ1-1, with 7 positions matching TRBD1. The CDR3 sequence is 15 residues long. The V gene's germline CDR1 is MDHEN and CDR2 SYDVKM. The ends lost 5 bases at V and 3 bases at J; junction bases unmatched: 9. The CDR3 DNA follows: TGTGCCAGCAGTCCTACGGACAGGATTTACACTGAAGCTTTCTTT. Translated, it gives CASSPTDRIYTEAFF.

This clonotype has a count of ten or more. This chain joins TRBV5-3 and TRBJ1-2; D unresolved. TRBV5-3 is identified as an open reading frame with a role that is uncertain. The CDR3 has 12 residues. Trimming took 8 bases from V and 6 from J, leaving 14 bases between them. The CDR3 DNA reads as TGTGCCAGCAGCAGTCTTATGGATGGCTACACCTTC. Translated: CASSSLMDGYTF.

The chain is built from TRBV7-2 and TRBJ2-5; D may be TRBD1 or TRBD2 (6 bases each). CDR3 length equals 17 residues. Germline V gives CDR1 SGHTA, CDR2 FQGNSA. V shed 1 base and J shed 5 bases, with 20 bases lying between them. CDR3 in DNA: TGTGCCAGCAGCTTAGGGGGGGTCTGGGGGGCAGGGGAGACCCAGTACTTC. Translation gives CASSLGGVWGAGETQYF.

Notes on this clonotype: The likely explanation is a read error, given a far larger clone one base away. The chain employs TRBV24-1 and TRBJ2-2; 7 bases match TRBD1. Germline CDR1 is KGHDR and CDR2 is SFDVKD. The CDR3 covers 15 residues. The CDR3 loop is CASRTGTANTAELFF. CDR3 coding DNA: TGTGCCAGCAGAACCGGGACAGCGAACACCGCGGAGCTGTTTTTT.

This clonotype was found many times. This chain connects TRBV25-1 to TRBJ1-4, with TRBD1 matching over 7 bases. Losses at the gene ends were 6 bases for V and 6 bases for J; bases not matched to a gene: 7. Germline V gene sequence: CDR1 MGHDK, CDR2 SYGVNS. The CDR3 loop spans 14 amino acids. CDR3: CASRSTGADEKLFF. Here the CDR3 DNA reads TGTGCCAGCAGGTCCACAGGGGCGGATGAAAAACTGTTTTTT.

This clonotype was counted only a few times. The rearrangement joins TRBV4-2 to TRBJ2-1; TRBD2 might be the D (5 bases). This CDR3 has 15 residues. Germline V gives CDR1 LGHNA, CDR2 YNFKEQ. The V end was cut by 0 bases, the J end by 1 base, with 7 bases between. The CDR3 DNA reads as TGTGCCAGCAGCCAAGATACGGGATCCTACAATGAGCAGTTCTTC. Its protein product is CASSQDTGSYNEQFF.

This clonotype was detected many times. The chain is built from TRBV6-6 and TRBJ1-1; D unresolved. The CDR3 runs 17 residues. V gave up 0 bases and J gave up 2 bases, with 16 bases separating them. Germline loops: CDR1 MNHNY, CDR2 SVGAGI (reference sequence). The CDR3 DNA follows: TGTGCCAGCAGTTACTCGACTCCCGAGGGCCGCAACACTGAAGCTTTCTTT. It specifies CASSYSTPEGRNTEAFF.

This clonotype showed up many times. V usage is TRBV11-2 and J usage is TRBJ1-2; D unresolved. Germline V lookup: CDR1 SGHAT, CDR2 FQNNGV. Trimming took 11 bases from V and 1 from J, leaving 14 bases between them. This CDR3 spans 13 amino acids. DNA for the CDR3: TGTGCCTGTCGCTTCGGGGATAACTATGGCTACACCTTC. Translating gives CACRFGDNYGYTF.

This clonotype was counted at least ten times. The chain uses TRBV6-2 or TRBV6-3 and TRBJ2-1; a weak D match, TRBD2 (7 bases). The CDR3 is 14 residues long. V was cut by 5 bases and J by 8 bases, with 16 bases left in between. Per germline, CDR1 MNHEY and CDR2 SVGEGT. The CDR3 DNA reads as TGTGCCAGCAGTCCGGGGGGCCTGGACGATGAGCAGTTCTTC. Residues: CASSPGGLDDEQFF.

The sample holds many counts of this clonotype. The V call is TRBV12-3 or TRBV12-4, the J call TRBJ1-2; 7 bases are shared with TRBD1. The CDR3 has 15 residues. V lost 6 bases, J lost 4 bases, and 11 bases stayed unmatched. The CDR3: CASSLDRVRIYGYTF. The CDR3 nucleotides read TGTGCCAGCAGCCTAGACAGGGTGCGGATCTATGGCTACACCTTC.

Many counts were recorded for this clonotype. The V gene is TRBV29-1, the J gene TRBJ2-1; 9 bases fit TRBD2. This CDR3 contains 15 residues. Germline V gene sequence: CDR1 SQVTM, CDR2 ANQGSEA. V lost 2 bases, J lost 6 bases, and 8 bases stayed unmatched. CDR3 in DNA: TGCAGCGTTGAAAGTGGGACTAGCCCTCTCAATGAGCAGTTCTTC. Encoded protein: CSVESGTSPLNEQFF.

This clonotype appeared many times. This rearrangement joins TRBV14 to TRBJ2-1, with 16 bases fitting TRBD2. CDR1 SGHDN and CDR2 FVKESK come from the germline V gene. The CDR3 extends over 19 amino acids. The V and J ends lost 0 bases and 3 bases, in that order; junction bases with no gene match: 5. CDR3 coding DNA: TGTGCCAGCAGCCAAGATTTGGGACTAGCGGGAGGGTACTACAATGAGCAGTTCTTC. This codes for CASSQDLGLAGGYYNEQFF.

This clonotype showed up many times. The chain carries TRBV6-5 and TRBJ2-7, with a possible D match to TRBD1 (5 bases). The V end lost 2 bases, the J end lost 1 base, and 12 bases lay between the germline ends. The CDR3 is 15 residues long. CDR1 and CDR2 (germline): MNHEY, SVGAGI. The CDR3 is CASSYTGVGSYEQYF. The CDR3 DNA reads TGTGCCAGCAGTTACACAGGAGTGGGGTCCTACGAGCAGTACTTC.

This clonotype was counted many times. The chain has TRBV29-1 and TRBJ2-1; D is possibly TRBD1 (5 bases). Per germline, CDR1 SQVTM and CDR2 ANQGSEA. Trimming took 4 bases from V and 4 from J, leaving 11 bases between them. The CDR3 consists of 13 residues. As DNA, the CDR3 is TGCAGCGTTGGGGGCTCCTTTTACAATGAGCAGTTCTTC. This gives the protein CSVGGSFYNEQFF.

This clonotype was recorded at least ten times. The CDR3 DNA reads TGTGCCAGCAGTCCCGGCAGGGTCTATGGCTACACCTTC. This encodes CASSPGRVYGYTF. The gene calls are TRBV28 and TRBJ1-2; the D gene is possibly TRBD1 (5 bases). The CDR3 contains 13 residues. V was trimmed by 5 bases and J by 4 bases, leaving 11 bases between them. The germline V gene encodes CDR1 MDHEN and CDR2 SYDVKM.

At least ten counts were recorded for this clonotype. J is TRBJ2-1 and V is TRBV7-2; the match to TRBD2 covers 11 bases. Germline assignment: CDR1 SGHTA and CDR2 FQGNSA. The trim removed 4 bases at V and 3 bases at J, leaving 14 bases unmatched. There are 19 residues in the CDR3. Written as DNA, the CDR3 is TGTGCCAGCAGCTCCCCCACCAAGTTACTAGCGGGAGACTACAATGAGCAGTTCTTC. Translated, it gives CASSSPTKLLAGDYNEQFF.

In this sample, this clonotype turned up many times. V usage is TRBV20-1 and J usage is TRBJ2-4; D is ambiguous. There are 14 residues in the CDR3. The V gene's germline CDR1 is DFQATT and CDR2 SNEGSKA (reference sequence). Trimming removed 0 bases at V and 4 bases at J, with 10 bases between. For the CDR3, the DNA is TGCAGTGCTAGAGATGGAAGCCAGAAAAACATTCAGTACTTC. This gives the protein CSARDGSQKNIQYF.